The T cell receptor (beta chain) under discussion was sequenced for a study of CD8+ T cells in alopecia areata. About the study: Treatment ran 6 to 18 months, with 6 months of follow-up afterward.

Study findings and constraints: Tofacitinib significantly brought down scalp clonality and expanded CD8+ clones among top 100. Patients showed less clear TCR sequence sharing than mice, possibly partly because of HLA diversity.

This CDR3 region has 15 residues. With 10 bases removed from V and 2 bases from J, the gap between germline ends came to 21 bases. Per germline, CDR1 SNHLY and CDR2 FYNNEI. Regarding treatment: oral pan-JAK inhibitor, 5-10 mg twice daily. After isolation, RNA underwent reverse transcription to generate cDNA as the sequencing template. Sequencing was performed with immunoSEQ multiplex PCR; in TCRdb, only in-frame clones are kept and a portion is missing. The sample has 85,000 to 95,000 clones; 70% to 85% are singletons. This clone appeared once. Its antigen is unknown. Sequencing used CD8+ T cells sorted from blood, obtained at week 44, from a patient treated with tofacitinib. This rearrangement joins TRBV2 to TRBJ2-7; D is perhaps TRBD1 (6 bases). The clonotype originates from a human donor with alopecia areata. CDR3 coding DNA: TGTGCCAACAAGAAAGGACGGGACATTACCTACGAGCAGTACTTC. Its translation: CANKKGRDITYEQYF.